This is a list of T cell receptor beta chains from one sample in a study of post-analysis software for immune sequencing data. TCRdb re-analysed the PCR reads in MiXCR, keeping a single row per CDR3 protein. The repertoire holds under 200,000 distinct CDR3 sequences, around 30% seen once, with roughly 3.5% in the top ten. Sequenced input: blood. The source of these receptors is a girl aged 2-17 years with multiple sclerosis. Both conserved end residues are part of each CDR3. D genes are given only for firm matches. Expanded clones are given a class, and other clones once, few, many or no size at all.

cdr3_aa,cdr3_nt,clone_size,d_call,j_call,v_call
CASSFYPKEGTVNTEAFF,TGTGCCAGCAGTTTTTATCCTAAGGAGGGGACGGTGAACACTGAAGCTTTCTTT,few,.,TRBJ1-1,TRBV27
CASSPGHSTDTQYF,TGTGCCAGCAGCCCCGGACACAGCACAGATACGCAGTATTTT,.,.,TRBJ2-3,TRBV3-1
CASSRDQGNEQFF,TGCGCCAGCAGCAGGGACCAAGGCAATGAGCAGTTCTTC,.,.,TRBJ2-1,TRBV5-1
CASTTWTGLSYEQYF,TGTGCCAGCACCACCTGGACAGGTCTCTCCTACGAGCAGTACTTC,many,TRBD1,TRBJ2-7,TRBV28
CASSLGDGSSGSTDTQYF,TGTGCCAGCAGTTTAGGAGATGGATCTAGCGGGAGCACAGATACGCAGTATTTT,.,TRBD2,TRBJ2-3,TRBV12-3/TRBV12-4
CASSLIGQTGGYTF,TGTGCCAGCAGCCTGATCGGACAGACGGGCGGCTACACCTTC,.,.,TRBJ1-2,TRBV7-9
CASSPRLAGEGEQYF,TGCGCCAGCAGCCCCAGACTAGCGGGAGAGGGCGAGCAGTACTTC,many,TRBD2,TRBJ2-7,TRBV5-1
CASSLGTGLYGYTF,TGTGCCAGCAGTCTAGGGACAGGGCTCTATGGCTACACCTTC,many,TRBD1,TRBJ1-2,TRBV12-3/TRBV12-4
CASRSAGGNQPQHF,TGTGCCAGCAGGTCGGCTGGGGGCAATCAGCCCCAGCATTTT,few,.,TRBJ1-5,TRBV27
CASSPLAGGETQYF,TGTGCCAGCAGCCCCCTAGCGGGAGGAGAGACCCAGTACTTC,many,TRBD2,TRBJ2-5,TRBV11-2
CASSEDRGMVQETQYF,TGCGCCAGCAGCGAGGACAGGGGAATGGTACAGGAGACCCAGTACTTC,many,TRBD1,TRBJ2-5,TRBV5-1
CASQKPAYNEQFF,TGTGCCAGCCAAAAGCCAGCCTACAATGAGCAGTTCTTC,.,.,TRBJ2-1,TRBV27
CASGLLAGGQETQYF,TGTGCCAGCGGTTTACTAGCGGGAGGCCAAGAGACCCAGTACTTC,.,TRBD2,TRBJ2-5,TRBV27
CSAREAQGAGYEQYF,TGCAGTGCTAGAGAGGCTCAGGGGGCAGGCTACGAGCAGTACTTC,many,TRBD1,TRBJ2-7,TRBV20-1
CSARDRLPGSPLHF,TGCAGTGCTAGAGATCGGCTCCCGGGTTCACCCCTCCACTTT,.,.,TRBJ1-6,TRBV20-1
CAWGTLSYEQYF,TGTGCCTGGGGGACACTCTCCTACGAGCAGTACTTC,few,.,TRBJ2-7,TRBV30
CSARDRSCNEQSF,TGCAGTGCTAGAGATAGGAGCTGCAATGAGCAGTCCTTC,.,.,TRBJ2-1,TRBV20-1
CASHGPLSEEQYF,TGTGCCAGCCATGGCCCCCTGTCGGAGGAGCAGTACTTC,.,.,TRBJ2-7,TRBV2
CASSWGQGAIDTQYF,TGCGCCAGCAGCTGGGGACAGGGGGCAATAGATACGCAGTATTTT,few,TRBD1,TRBJ2-3,TRBV5-1
CASSRNRGITYNEQFF,TGTGCCAGCAGCCGGAACAGGGGGATCACCTACAATGAGCAGTTCTTC,few,TRBD1,TRBJ2-1,TRBV28
CASKPVPAGGYEQYF,TGCGCCAGCAAGCCGGTTCCAGCGGGAGGCTACGAGCAGTACTTC,many,TRBD2,TRBJ2-7,TRBV5-1
CATYRTGANVLTF,TGTGCCACCTATAGGACTGGGGCCAACGTCCTGACTTTC,few,.,TRBJ2-6,TRBV15
CAWSSGGSSYEQYF,TGTGCCTGGAGCTCGGGGGGGAGCTCCTACGAGCAGTACTTC,few,TRBD2,TRBJ2-7,TRBV30
CASSQDFNGGTRDTQYF,TGCGCCAGCAGCCAAGACTTTAACGGAGGAACGAGAGATACGCAGTATTTT,many,.,TRBJ2-3,TRBV4-1